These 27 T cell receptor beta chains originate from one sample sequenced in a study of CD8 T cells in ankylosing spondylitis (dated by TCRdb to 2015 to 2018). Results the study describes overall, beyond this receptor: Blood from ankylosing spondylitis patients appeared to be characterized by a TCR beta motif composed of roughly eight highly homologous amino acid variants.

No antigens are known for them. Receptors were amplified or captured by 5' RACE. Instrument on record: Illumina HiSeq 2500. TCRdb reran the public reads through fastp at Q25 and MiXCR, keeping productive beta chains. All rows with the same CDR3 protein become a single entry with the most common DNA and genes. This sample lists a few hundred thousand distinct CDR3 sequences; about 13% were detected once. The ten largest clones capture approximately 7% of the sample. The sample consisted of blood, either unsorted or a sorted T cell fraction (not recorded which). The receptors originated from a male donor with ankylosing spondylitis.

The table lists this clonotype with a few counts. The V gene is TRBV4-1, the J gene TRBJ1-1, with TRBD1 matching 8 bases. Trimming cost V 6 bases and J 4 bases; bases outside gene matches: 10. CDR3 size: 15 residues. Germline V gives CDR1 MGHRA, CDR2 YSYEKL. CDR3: CASSRMTGEGTEAFF. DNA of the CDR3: TGCGCCAGCAGTCGAATGACAGGGGAGGGCACTGAAGCTTTCTTT.

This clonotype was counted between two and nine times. CDR3 sequence: CASSPGGGDTGELFF. The CDR3 DNA is TGTGCCAGCAGCCCCGGTGGGGGAGACACCGGGGAGCTGTTTTTT. The chain has TRBV12-3 or TRBV12-4 and TRBJ2-2; D may be TRBD1 or TRBD2 (5 bases each). The CDR3 runs 15 residues. V was shortened by 6 bases and J by 3 bases, with 14 bases between the two germline ends.

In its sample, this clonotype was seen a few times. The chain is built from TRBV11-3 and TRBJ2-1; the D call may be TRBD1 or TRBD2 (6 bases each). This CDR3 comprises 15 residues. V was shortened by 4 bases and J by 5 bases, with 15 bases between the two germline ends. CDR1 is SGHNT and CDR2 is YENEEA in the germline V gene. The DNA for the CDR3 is TGTGCCAGCAGCTCCCGGTGGGGGGCGGACAATGAGCAGTTCTTC. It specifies CASSSRWGADNEQFF.

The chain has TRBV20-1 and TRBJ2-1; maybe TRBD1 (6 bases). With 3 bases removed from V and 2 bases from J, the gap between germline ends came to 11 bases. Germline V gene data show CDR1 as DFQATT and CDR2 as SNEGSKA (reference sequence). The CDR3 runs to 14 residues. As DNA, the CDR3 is TGCAGTGCTAGTACGGGGACACCCTACAATGAGCAGTTCTTC. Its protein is CSASTGTPYNEQFF.

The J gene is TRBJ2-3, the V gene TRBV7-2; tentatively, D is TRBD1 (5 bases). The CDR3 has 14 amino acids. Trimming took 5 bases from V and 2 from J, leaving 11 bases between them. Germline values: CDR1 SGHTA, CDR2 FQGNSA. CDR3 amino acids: CASSAKGYTDTQYF. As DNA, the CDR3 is TGTGCCAGCAGCGCCAAGGGGTACACAGATACGCAGTATTTT.

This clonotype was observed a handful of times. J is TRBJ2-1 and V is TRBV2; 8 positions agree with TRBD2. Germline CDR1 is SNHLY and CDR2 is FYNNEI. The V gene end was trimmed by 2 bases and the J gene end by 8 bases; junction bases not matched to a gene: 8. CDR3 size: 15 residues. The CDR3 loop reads CASSELGTRSDEQFF. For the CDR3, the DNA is TGTGCCAGCAGTGAATTGGGGACTAGGAGCGATGAGCAGTTCTTC. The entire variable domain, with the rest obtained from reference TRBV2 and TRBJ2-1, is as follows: EPEVTQTPSHQVTQMGQEVILRCVPISNHLYFYWYRQILGQKVEFLVSFYNNEISEKSEIFDDQFSVERPDGSNFTLKIRSTKLEDSAMYFCASSELGTRSDEQFFGPGTRLTVL.

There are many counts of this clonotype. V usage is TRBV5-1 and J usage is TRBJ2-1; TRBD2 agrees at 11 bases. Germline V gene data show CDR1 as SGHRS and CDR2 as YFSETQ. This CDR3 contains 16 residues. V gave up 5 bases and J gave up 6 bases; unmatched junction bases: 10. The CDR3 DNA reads TGCGCCAGCAGTCCAGCCCAACTAGCGGGAGTCAATGAGCAGTTCTTC. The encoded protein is CASSPAQLAGVNEQFF. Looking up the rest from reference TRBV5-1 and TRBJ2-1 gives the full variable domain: KAGVTQTPRYLIKTRGQQVTLSCSPISGHRSVSWYQQTPGQGLQFLFEYFSETQRNKGNFPGRFSGRQFSNSRSEMNVSTLELGDSALYLCASSPAQLAGVNEQFFGPGTRLTVL.

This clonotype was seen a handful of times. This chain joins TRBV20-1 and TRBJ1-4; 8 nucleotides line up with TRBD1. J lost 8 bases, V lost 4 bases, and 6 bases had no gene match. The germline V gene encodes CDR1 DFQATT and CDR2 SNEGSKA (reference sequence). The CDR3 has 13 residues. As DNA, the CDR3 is TGCAGTGCTACGAACAGGGGGGGAGAAAAACTGTTTTTT. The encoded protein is CSATNRGGEKLFF.

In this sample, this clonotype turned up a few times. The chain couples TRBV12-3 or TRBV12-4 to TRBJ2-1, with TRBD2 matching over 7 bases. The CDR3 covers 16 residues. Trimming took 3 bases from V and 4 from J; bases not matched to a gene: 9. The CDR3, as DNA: TGTGCCAGCAGTTTTGGGGACCTAGCGGCTTACAATGAGCAGTTCTTC. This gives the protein CASSFGDLAAYNEQFF.

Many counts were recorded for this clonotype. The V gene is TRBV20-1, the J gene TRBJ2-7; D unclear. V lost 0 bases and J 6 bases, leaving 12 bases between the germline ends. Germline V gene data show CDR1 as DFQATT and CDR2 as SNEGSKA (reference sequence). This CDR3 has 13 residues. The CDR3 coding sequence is TGCAGTGCTAGAGATCTGGCCACGACCGAGCAGTACTTC. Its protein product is CSARDLATTEQYF.

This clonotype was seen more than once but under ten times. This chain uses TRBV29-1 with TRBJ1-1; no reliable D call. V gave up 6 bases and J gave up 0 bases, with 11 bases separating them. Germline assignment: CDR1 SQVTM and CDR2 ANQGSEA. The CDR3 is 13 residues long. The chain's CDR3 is CSVPGWMNTEAFF. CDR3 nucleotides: TGCAGCGTCCCTGGGTGGATGAACACTGAAGCTTTCTTT.

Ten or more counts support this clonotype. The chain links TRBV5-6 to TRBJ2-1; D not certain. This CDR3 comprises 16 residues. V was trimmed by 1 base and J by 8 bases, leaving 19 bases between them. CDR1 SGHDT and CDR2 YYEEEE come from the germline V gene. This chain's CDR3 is CASSLSAWKEFDEQFF. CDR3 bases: TGTGCCAGCAGCTTGAGTGCATGGAAGGAATTCGATGAGCAGTTCTTC.

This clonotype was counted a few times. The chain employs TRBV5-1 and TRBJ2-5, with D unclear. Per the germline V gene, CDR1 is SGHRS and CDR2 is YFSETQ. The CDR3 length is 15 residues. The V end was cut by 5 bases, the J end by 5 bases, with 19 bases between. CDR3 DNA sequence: TGCGCCAGCAGTTCTTTGCCGGGCGGTGAGGAGACCCAGTACTTC. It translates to CASSSLPGGEETQYF.

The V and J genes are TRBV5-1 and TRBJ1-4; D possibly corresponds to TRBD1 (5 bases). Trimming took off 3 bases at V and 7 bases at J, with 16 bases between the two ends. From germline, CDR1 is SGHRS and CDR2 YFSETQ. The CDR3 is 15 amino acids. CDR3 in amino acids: CASSSSDGAGEKLFF. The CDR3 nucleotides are TGCGCCAGCAGCTCCTCTGATGGGGCGGGTGAAAAACTGTTTTTT.

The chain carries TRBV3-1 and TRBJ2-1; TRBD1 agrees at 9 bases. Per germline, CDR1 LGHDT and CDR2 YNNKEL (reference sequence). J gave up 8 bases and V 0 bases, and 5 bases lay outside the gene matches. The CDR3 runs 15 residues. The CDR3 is CASSQEGQGIDEQFF. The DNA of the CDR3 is TGTGCCAGCAGCCAAGAGGGACAGGGTATCGATGAGCAGTTCTTC.

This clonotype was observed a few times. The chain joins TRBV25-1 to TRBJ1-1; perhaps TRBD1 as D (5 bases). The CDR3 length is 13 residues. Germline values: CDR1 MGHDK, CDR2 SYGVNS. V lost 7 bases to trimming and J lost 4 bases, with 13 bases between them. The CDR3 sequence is CASTPPRGTEAFF. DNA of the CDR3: TGTGCCAGCACCCCACCGAGGGGCACTGAAGCTTTCTTT.

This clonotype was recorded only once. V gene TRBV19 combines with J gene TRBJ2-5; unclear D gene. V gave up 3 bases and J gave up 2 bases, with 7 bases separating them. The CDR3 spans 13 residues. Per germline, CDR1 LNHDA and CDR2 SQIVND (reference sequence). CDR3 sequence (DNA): TGTGCCAGTAGTATTTGGGGACAAGAGACCCAGTACTTC. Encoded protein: CASSIWGQETQYF.

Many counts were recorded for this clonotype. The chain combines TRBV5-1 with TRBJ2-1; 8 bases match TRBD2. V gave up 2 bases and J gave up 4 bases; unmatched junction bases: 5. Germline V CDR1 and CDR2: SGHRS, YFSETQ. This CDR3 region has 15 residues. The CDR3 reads CASSFLAGEYNEQFF. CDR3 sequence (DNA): TGCGCCAGCAGCTTTCTAGCGGGTGAATACAATGAGCAGTTCTTC.

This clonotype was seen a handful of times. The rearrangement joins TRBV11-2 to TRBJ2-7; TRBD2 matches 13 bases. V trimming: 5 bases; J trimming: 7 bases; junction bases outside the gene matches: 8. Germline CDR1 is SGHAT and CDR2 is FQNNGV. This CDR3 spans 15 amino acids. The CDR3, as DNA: TGTGCCAGCAGCCCAACTAGCGGGAGGGCTCGGGAGCAGTACGTC. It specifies CASSPTSGRAREQYV.

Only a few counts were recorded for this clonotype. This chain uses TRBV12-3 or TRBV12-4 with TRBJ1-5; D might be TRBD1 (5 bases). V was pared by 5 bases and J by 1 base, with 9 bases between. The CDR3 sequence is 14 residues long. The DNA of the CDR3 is TGTGCCAGCAGTCGAGGGGTCAGCAATCAGCCCCAGCATTTT. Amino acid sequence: CASSRGVSNQPQHF.

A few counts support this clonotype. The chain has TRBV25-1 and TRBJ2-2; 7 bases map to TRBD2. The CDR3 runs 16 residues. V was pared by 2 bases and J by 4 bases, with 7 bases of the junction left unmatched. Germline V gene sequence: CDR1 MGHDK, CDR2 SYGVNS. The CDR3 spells CASSESLAVITGELFF. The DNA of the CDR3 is TGTGCCAGCAGTGAAAGTCTAGCGGTAATCACCGGGGAGCTGTTTTTT.

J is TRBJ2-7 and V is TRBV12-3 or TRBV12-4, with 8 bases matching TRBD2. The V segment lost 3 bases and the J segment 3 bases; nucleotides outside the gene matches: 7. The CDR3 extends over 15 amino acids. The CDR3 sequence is CASSFRAGDVYEQYF. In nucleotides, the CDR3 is TGTGCCAGCAGTTTTCGAGCGGGAGATGTCTACGAGCAGTACTTC.

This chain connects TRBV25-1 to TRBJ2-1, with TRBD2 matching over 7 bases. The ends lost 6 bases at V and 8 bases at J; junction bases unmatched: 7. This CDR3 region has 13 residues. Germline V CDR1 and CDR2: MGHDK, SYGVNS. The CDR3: CASRRLASDEQFF. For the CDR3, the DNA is TGTGCCAGCAGACGACTAGCCTCCGATGAGCAGTTCTTC.

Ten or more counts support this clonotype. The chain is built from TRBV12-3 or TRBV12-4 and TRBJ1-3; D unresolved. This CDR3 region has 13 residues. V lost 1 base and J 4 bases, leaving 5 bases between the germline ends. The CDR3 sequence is CASSLEHGNTIYF. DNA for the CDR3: TGTGCCAGCAGTTTAGAACACGGAAACACCATATATTTT.

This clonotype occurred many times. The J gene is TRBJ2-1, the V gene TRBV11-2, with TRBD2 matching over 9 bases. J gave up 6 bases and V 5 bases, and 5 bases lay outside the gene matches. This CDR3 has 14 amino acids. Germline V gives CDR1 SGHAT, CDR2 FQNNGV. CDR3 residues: CASSPLLAGNEQFF. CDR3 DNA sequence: TGTGCCAGCAGCCCGTTACTAGCGGGCAATGAGCAGTTCTTC.

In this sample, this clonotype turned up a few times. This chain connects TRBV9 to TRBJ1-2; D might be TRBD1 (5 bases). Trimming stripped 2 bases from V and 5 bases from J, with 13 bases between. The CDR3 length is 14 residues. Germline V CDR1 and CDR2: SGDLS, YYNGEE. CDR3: CASSVEQDLYGYTF. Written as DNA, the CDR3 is TGTGCCAGCAGCGTCGAACAGGACCTATATGGCTACACCTTC.

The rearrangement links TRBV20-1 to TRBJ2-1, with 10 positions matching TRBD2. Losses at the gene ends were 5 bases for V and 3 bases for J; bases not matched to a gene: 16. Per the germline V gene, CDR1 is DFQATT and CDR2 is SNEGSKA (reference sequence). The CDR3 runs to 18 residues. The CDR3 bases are TGCAGTGCTCCGATTTGGGCCAGCGGGAGGGTTGTCTACAATGAGCAGTTCTTC. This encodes CSAPIWASGRVVYNEQFF.